This T cell receptor (beta chain) was captured by sequencing in a study of blood T cell repertoires in COVID-19. The wider study: COVID-19 samples from acute and convalescent phases originated in the United States, Italy and Spain. PBMCs, B-cell-depleted T cells, or T cells were the source of the cDNA or gDNA that made up the material.

The CDR3 is 13 residues long. Per germline, CDR1 MDHEN and CDR2 SYDVKM. Trimming stripped 8 bases from V and 5 bases from J, with 15 bases between. The authors' processing: Amplified reference gene primers provided the basis for estimating nucleated cell counts. TCRdb keeps only in-frame clones here, not all; method: immunoSEQ multiplex PCR. That table is the source of V, J and clone size, and D and trimming were worked out from the DNA. The sample consists of under 75,000 clones, around 90% of them appearing once. Input material: peripheral blood. The TCR comes from a woman aged 18-29 years with acute or convalescent COVID-19. V gene TRBV28 combines with J gene TRBJ2-5; maybe TRBD1 (6 bases). The CDR3 region has the DNA TGTGCCAGCGTTAGGACAGAGAGGGAGACCCAGTACTTC. The encoded protein is CASVRTERETQYF.